Described below is a single T cell receptor (beta chain) sequence and its context. Its target is unknown. There are 15 residues in the CDR3. Trimming at V came to 1 base and at J to 0 bases, leaving 1 base not matched to a gene. Germline V lookup: CDR1 SGHNT, CDR2 YYREEE (reference sequence). This record belongs to a study of cytomegalovirus exposure and HLA in healthy donors. Whole-study findings and limits: Solely CMV serostatus was available to characterize immune exposure.

13 Jbeta primers and 60 Vbeta primers were used for the PCR. Clones were sequenced by immunoSEQ multiplex PCR, and TCRdb holds only the in-frame ones, with some missing. Of roughly 200,000 clones in the sample, 70% to 85% were seen once. The TCR sequence derives from a woman aged 60-70 years in good health and CMV-seropositive. Sequenced: PBMCs. This chain connects TRBV5-4 to TRBJ2-3, with 8 bases identical to TRBD1. CDR3 region: CASSLNRGSTDTQYF. In DNA form, the CDR3 reads TGTGCCAGCAGCTTGAACAGGGGGAGCACAGATACGCAGTATTTT.